This record concerns one T cell receptor (beta chain) sequence. Looked up from germline, CDR1 is MDHEN and CDR2 is SYDVKM. The CDR3 is made up of 17 amino acids. The junction had 17 bases not matched to a gene; V was cut back by 11 bases and J by 2 bases. This specimen comes from a study of technical replicates of blood from a handful of donors. Repertoires were generated with immunoSEQ multiplex PCR, while TCRdb's copy carries only in-frame clones and drops some. Of about 68,000 clones listed, 95% to 97% are singletons. This receptor was taken from a human donor in good health. The sequenced sample consisted of T cells isolated from PBMCs. The V gene is TRBV28, the J gene TRBJ2-3; 9 bases match TRBD2. The CDR3 loop reads CASRLGGLAGLTDTQYF. As DNA, the CDR3 is TGTGCCTCCAGATTGGGGGGCCTAGCGGGACTCACAGATACGCAGTATTTT. Full variable domain (missing parts from reference TRBV28 and TRBJ2-3): DVKVTQSSRYLVKRTGEKVFLECVQDMDHENMFWYRQDPGLGLRLIYFSYDVKMKEKGDIPEGYSVSREKKERFSLILESASTNQTSMYLCASRLGGLAGLTDTQYFGPGTRLTVL.